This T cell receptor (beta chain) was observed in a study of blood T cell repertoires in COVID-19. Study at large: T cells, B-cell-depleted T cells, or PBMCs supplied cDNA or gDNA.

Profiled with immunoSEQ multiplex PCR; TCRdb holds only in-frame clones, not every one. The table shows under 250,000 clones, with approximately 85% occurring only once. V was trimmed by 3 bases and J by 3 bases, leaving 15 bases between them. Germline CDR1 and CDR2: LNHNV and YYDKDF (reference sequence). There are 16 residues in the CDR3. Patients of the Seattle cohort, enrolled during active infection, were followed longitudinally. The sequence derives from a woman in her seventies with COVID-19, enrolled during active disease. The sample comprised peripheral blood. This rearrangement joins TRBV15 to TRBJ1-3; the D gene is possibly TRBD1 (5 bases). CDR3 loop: CATSSHLAGIGNTIYF. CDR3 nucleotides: TGTGCCACCAGCAGCCATTTGGCAGGGATTGGAAACACCATATATTTT.